Presented here are 27 T cell receptor beta chains from one specimen sequenced in a study of blood T cell repertoires in COVID-19. Assay used: immunoSEQ multiplex PCR; TCRdb lists only in-frame clones, some missing. This table holds some 120,000 clones, more than 75% found once. Sequencing was carried out using peripheral blood. The source is a man aged 70-80 years with acute or convalescent COVID-19.

This clone was detected a few times. This chain uses TRBV30 with TRBJ1-1; D unresolved. From germline, CDR1 is GTSNPN and CDR2 SVGIG (reference sequence). Trimming cost V 1 base and J 0 bases, with 6 bases left between them. This CDR3 is built from 13 residues. CDR3 residues: CAWSAQLNTEAFF. DNA for the CDR3: TGTGCCTGGAGTGCTCAGTTGAACACTGAAGCTTTCTTT.

The chain is built from TRBV11-3 and TRBJ2-7; D is unresolved. This CDR3 is built from 14 residues. Germline lookup yields CDR1 SGHNT and CDR2 YENEEA. The V and J ends lost 3 bases and 6 bases respectively, with 15 bases between them. This CDR3 is CASSLFGQDGEQYF. The CDR3 DNA reads as TGTGCCAGCAGCTTGTTTGGCCAGGATGGCGAGCAGTACTTC.

V is TRBV30 and J is TRBJ2-7; 12 bases map to TRBD1. The germline V gene encodes CDR1 GTSNPN and CDR2 SVGIG (reference sequence). The CDR3 contains 16 residues. With V trimmed by 3 bases and J by 5 bases, 11 bases remained unmatched. The CDR3 spells CAWSPGTGGVWDEQYF. The CDR3 nucleotides are TGTGCCTGGAGCCCCGGGACAGGGGGCGTTTGGGACGAGCAGTACTTC.

The rearrangement joins TRBV28 to TRBJ2-2, with 8 positions matching TRBD2. Trimming cost V 6 bases and J 6 bases; bases outside gene matches: 12. The CDR3 sequence is 16 residues long. The germline gives CDR1 MDHEN, CDR2 SYDVKM. DNA for the CDR3: TGTGCCAGCAGGAGACTAGCGACCGGGGTAGCCGGGGAGCTGTTTTTT. Protein sequence: CASRRLATGVAGELFF.

The chain combines TRBV5-4 with TRBJ1-4, with a tentative D call TRBD1 (5 bases). V lost 4 bases to trimming and J lost 3 bases, with 13 bases between them. The CDR3 totals 15 residues. Germline-derived CDR1 and CDR2 are SGHNT and YYREEE (reference sequence). The CDR3, as DNA: TGTGCCAGCAGCCCAACAGGAGGGGCTAATGAAAAACTGTTTTTT. The encoded protein is CASSPTGGANEKLFF.

The chain couples TRBV3-1 (or the pseudogene TRBV3-2) to TRBJ2-1, with 9 bases matching TRBD2. The CDR3 has 15 amino acids. With V trimmed by 5 bases and J by 0 bases, 2 bases remained unmatched. Germline loops: CDR1 LGHDT, CDR2 YNNKEL (reference sequence). The CDR3 here is CASSNSGGSYNEQFF. CDR3 in DNA: TGTGCCAGCAGCAATAGCGGGGGCTCCTACAATGAGCAGTTCTTC.

The chain recombines TRBV19 with TRBJ2-5; 8 bases map to TRBD2. The CDR3 loop spans 16 amino acids. Germline V gene lookup returns CDR1 LNHDA and CDR2 SQIVND (reference sequence). Trimming removed 3 bases from V and 4 bases from J; junction bases left unmatched: 10. Here the CDR3 DNA reads TGTGCCAGTAGTATCCTTCCCGGGGGGGATCGAGAGACCCAGTACTTC. Translation gives CASSILPGGDRETQYF. Full variable domain (rest looked up from reference TRBV19 and TRBJ2-5): DGGITQSPKYLFRKEGQNVTLSCEQNLNHDAMYWYRQDPGQGLRLIYYSQIVNDFQKGDIAEGYSVSREKKESFPLTVTSAQKNPTAFYLCASSILPGGDRETQYFGPGTRLLVL.

The chain links TRBV3-1 (or the pseudogene TRBV3-2) to TRBJ1-5; D unclear. The CDR3 totals 15 residues. The V gene lost 1 base and the J gene lost 4 bases, with 11 bases spanning the gap. Looked up from germline, CDR1 is LGHDT and CDR2 is YNNKEL (reference sequence). This chain's CDR3 is CASSQGSSPNQPQHF. CDR3 DNA: TGTGCCAGCAGCCAAGGCTCGAGTCCAAATCAGCCCCAGCATTTT.

A few counts support this clone. The chain is built from TRBV27 and TRBJ2-7; 7 nucleotides line up with TRBD2. The CDR3 spans 15 residues. J was trimmed by 0 bases and V by 0 bases; bases with no gene match: 2. The germline V gene encodes CDR1 MNHEY and CDR2 SMNVEV (reference sequence). The chain's CDR3 is CASSLSGGFSYEQYF. CDR3 nucleotide sequence: TGTGCCAGCAGTTTATCGGGGGGGTTCTCCTACGAGCAGTACTTC.

The chain links TRBV19 to TRBJ1-5, with TRBD1 matching over 7 bases. Trimming cost V 6 bases and J 0 bases; bases outside gene matches: 8. Germline V gene lookup returns CDR1 LNHDA and CDR2 SQIVND (reference sequence). This CDR3 region has 16 residues. CDR3 in amino acids: CASSPGGGYSNQPQHF. The CDR3 DNA reads as TGTGCCAGTAGCCCGGGAGGGGGCTATAGCAATCAGCCCCAGCATTTT.

This rearrangement joins TRBV4-1 to TRBJ2-1; 8 bases are shared with TRBD2. The trim removed 0 bases at V and 5 bases at J, leaving 6 bases unmatched. This CDR3 is built from 16 residues. Germline V CDR1 and CDR2: MGHRA, YSYEKL. The CDR3 here is CASSQDNRGGNNEQFF. CDR3 bases: TGCGCCAGCAGCCAAGATAACCGGGGGGGGAACAATGAGCAGTTCTTC.

The CDR3: CASSPPGQGTHEQYF. DNA of the CDR3: TGTGCCAGCAGCCCCCCGGGACAGGGGACGCACGAGCAGTACTTC. The rearrangement joins TRBV3-1 (or the pseudogene TRBV3-2) to TRBJ2-7; 10 nucleotides align to TRBD1. CDR1 and CDR2 (germline): LGHDT, YNNKEL (reference sequence). This CDR3 is built from 15 residues. The junction had 8 bases not matched to a gene; V was cut back by 4 bases and J by 5 bases.

This clone has just a few counts. This sequence joins TRBV2 and TRBJ2-6, with 11 bases lining up with TRBD2. Losses at the gene ends were 6 bases for V and 4 bases for J; bases not matched to a gene: 11. The V gene's germline CDR1 is SNHLY and CDR2 FYNNEI. This CDR3 comprises 18 residues. The CDR3 is CASRGLAGGVRGANVLTF. CDR3 coding DNA: TGTGCCAGCAGAGGCCTAGCGGGAGGAGTAAGGGGGGCCAACGTCCTGACTTTC. The variable domain in full, with the rest retrieved from reference TRBV2 and TRBJ2-6, is EPEVTQTPSHQVTQMGQEVILRCVPISNHLYFYWYRQILGQKVEFLVSFYNNEISEKSEIFDDQFSVERPDGSNFTLKIRSTKLEDSAMYFCASRGLAGGVRGANVLTFGAGSRLTVL.

The V and J genes are TRBV2 and TRBJ2-7, with 8 bases identical to TRBD1. The V gene end was trimmed by 3 bases and the J gene end by 3 bases; junction bases not matched to a gene: 7. The CDR3 length is 15 residues. Germline-derived CDR1 and CDR2 are SNHLY and FYNNEI. The CDR3 DNA reads TGTGCCAGCAGTGACCGGACAGGGAGGAACTACGAGCAGTACTTC. As protein: CASSDRTGRNYEQYF. The complete variable domain, with remaining parts taken from reference TRBV2 and TRBJ2-7, reads EPEVTQTPSHQVTQMGQEVILRCVPISNHLYFYWYRQILGQKVEFLVSFYNNEISEKSEIFDDQFSVERPDGSNFTLKIRSTKLEDSAMYFCASSDRTGRNYEQYFGPGTRLTVT.

This chain links TRBV18 with TRBJ2-1; 11 nucleotides agree with TRBD1. Germline CDR1 reads KGHSH; CDR2 reads LQKENI. The J segment lost 4 bases and the V segment lost 5 bases, leaving 7 bases of the junction unmatched. This CDR3 has 16 amino acids. DNA of the CDR3: TGTGCCAGCTCATCAGTAGGGACAGGGGGTTACAATGAGCAGTTCTTC. This translates into CASSSVGTGGYNEQFF.

The rearrangement joins TRBV30 to TRBJ2-6; perhaps TRBD2 as D (6 bases). The CDR3 has 16 residues. The V end lost 8 bases, the J end lost 0 bases, and 17 bases lay between the germline ends. Looked up from germline, CDR1 is GTSNPN and CDR2 is SVGIG (reference sequence). CDR3 sequence (DNA): TGTGCCATCTCCGGGACTGCTAGCTCTGGGGCCAACGTCCTGACTTTC. Its protein product is CAISGTASSGANVLTF.

J is TRBJ1-4 and V is TRBV28, with 9 bases fitting TRBD1. Germline V gene sequence: CDR1 MDHEN, CDR2 SYDVKM. CDR3 length: 15 amino acids. V was clipped by 8 bases and J by 3 bases; unmatched bases: 7. The CDR3 sequence is CASGRTGVPNEKLFF. In nucleotides, the CDR3 is TGTGCCAGCGGCAGGACAGGGGTCCCTAATGAAAAACTGTTTTTT.

This rearrangement joins TRBV6-5 to TRBJ1-2; 9 bases agree with TRBD1. This CDR3 spans 12 amino acids. With V trimmed by 4 bases and J by 7 bases, 1 base remained unmatched. CDR1 and CDR2 from the germline V gene are MNHEY and SVGAGI. CDR3 bases: TGTGCCAGCAGTTGGGACAGGGCTGGCTACACCTTC. Its protein is CASSWDRAGYTF.

The V gene is TRBV20-1, the J gene TRBJ2-3, with unresolved D. The CDR3 is 13 amino acids. Germline V gives CDR1 DFQATT, CDR2 SNEGSKA (reference sequence). Trimming removed 3 bases at V and 4 bases at J, with 11 bases between. The CDR3 spells CSASSRPADTQYF. The CDR3 DNA sequence: TGCAGTGCTAGTTCGCGCCCCGCAGATACGCAGTATTTT.

The chain employs TRBV20-1 and TRBJ2-5; TRBD1 might be the D (6 bases). V lost 3 bases, J lost 7 bases, and 18 bases lay in between. The length of the CDR3 is 14 residues. Germline V gene data show CDR1 as DFQATT and CDR2 as SNEGSKA (reference sequence). The chain's CDR3 is CSASRDNKGVTQYF. Here the CDR3 DNA reads TGCAGTGCTAGTAGGGACAATAAGGGGGTGACCCAGTACTTC.

The chain is built from TRBV5-1 and TRBJ2-7; TRBD2 matches 10 bases. Germline loops: CDR1 SGHRS, CDR2 YFSETQ. The ends lost 4 bases at V and 5 bases at J; junction bases unmatched: 9. The CDR3 is made up of 15 amino acids. The CDR3 DNA sequence: TGCGCCAGCAGCCGTACCGGGACTAGCGAAAACGAGCAGTACTTC. Its translation: CASSRTGTSENEQYF.

V gene TRBV30 combines with J gene TRBJ2-7; D might be TRBD1 (6 bases). Germline assignment: CDR1 GTSNPN and CDR2 SVGIG (reference sequence). Trimming cost V 0 bases and J 3 bases, with 9 bases left between them. CDR3 length: 13 amino acids. The CDR3 reads CAWSVARGYEQYF. The CDR3 DNA reads as TGTGCCTGGAGTGTAGCCAGGGGCTACGAGCAGTACTTC.

The chain couples TRBV3-1 (or the pseudogene TRBV3-2) to TRBJ2-3; tentative D call: TRBD1 (6 bases). Trimming removed 3 bases from V and 2 bases from J, with 21 bases in between. The germline CDR1 and CDR2 sequences are LGHDT and YNNKEL (reference sequence). The CDR3 is 18 residues long. CDR3 loop: CASSQPPVGGSFTDTQYF. DNA of the CDR3: TGTGCCAGCAGCCAGCCTCCTGTTGGGGGCTCCTTCACAGATACGCAGTATTTT.

The chain couples TRBV19 to TRBJ2-3; D gene unclear. Germline V lookup: CDR1 LNHDA, CDR2 SQIVND (reference sequence). V gave up 0 bases and J gave up 0 bases, with 4 bases separating them. The length of the CDR3 is 14 residues. The CDR3 reads CASSIDRSTDTQYF. CDR3 coding DNA: TGTGCCAGTAGTATAGACAGGAGCACAGATACGCAGTATTTT.

The chain joins TRBV6-5 to TRBJ1-2; 10 bases match TRBD1. With 6 bases clipped from V and 7 bases from J, the junction kept 8 bases outside the gene matches. The CDR3 runs to 14 residues. From germline, CDR1 is MNHEY and CDR2 SVGAGI. The chain's CDR3 is CASRPGTGVRGYTF. The CDR3 DNA follows: TGTGCCAGCAGACCCGGGACAGGGGTTCGTGGCTACACCTTC.

The rearrangement joins TRBV28 to TRBJ1-2; 9 nucleotides agree with TRBD1. The CDR3 covers 15 residues. V was pared by 3 bases and J by 8 bases, with 10 bases of the junction left unmatched. Germline-derived CDR1 and CDR2 are MDHEN and SYDVKM. In DNA, the CDR3 is TGTGCCAGCAGTTTGGGGGGACAGGGAATGAAGGGCTACACCTTC. Translating it yields CASSLGGQGMKGYTF.

V usage is TRBV24-1 and J usage is TRBJ1-2; the D gene is possibly TRBD1 (6 bases). Trimming shortened V by 3 bases and J by 8 bases, and 18 bases separated the two germline ends. Germline CDR1 is KGHDR and CDR2 is SFDVKD. This CDR3 is built from 15 residues. DNA for the CDR3: TGTGCCACCAGTGATCCTCTGAGGACAGAGAAAGGCTACACCTTC. Translating it yields CATSDPLRTEKGYTF.